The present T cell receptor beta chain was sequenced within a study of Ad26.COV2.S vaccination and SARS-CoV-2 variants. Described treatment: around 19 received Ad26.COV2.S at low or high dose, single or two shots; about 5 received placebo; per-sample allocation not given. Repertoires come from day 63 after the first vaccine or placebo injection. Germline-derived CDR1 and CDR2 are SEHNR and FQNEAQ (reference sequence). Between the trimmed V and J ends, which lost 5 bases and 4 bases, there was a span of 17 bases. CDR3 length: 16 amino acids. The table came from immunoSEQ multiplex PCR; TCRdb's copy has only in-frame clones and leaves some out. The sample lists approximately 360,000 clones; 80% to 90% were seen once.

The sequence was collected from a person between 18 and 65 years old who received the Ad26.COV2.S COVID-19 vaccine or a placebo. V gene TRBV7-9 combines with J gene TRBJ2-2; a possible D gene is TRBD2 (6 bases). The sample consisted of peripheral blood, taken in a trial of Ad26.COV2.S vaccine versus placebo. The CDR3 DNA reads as TGTGCCAGCAGCCACACCCAACGGACTATCACCGGGGAGCTGTTTTTT. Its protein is CASSHTQRTITGELFF.